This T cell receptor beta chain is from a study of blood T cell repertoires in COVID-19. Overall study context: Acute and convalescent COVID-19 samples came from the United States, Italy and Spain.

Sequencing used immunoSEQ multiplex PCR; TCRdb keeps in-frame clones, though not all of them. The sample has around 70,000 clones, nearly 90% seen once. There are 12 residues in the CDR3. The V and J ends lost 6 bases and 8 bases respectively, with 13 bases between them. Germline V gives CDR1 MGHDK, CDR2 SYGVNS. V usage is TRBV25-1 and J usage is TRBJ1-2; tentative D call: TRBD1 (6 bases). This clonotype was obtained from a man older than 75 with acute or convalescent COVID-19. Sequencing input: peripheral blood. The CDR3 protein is CASRSGVGGYTF. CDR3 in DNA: TGTGCCAGCAGATCAGGGGTTGGGGGCTACACCTTC.